A selection of T cell receptor beta chains follows, all from one sample in a study of T cells in Graves' hyperthyroidism and ophthalmopathy. A single record per CDR3 protein comes from TCRdb applying MiXCR to the multiplex PCR reads. The repertoire holds 500,000 to 700,000 distinct CDR3 sequences, with roughly 17% as singletons. Sequencing was performed on blood. These receptors all come from a woman aged 18-29 years with Graves' hyperthyroidism. Each CDR3 is given with its conserved first and last residue. The order of the fields is D gene, CDR3 length, V gene, clone size, J gene, CDR3 DNA, CDR3 protein. A D gene is named only where the DNA matches it firmly. Not all rows give a size; the values are once, few, many and, for expanded clones, a class.

d_call: TRBD2
cdr3_length: 17
v_call: TRBV3-1
clone_size: NA
j_call: TRBJ2-3
cdr3_nt: TGTGCCAGCAGCCAAGTATACGGGGGGTTTAGGGAAGATACGCAGTATTTT
cdr3_aa: CASSQVYGGFREDTQYF

d_call: TRBD2
cdr3_length: 15
v_call: TRBV13
clone_size: NA
j_call: TRBJ2-1
cdr3_nt: TGTGCCAGCAGCTCGCCTTGGCGGGGGGTAGATGAGCAGTTCTTC
cdr3_aa: CASSSPWRGVDEQFF

d_call: NA
cdr3_length: 17
v_call: TRBV6-2/TRBV6-3
clone_size: NA
j_call: TRBJ1-6
cdr3_nt: TGTGCCAGCAGTTACTTTTCCGGGGCCGCAATTAATTCACCCCTCCACTTT
cdr3_aa: CASSYFSGAAINSPLHF

d_call: NA
cdr3_length: 16
v_call: TRBV6-5
clone_size: few
j_call: TRBJ1-3
cdr3_nt: TGTGCCAGCAGTTACTCCGCGGCCCTCTCTGGAAACACCATATATTTT
cdr3_aa: CASSYSAALSGNTIYF

d_call: NA
cdr3_length: 14
v_call: TRBV6-1
clone_size: few
j_call: TRBJ2-1
cdr3_nt: TGTGCCACCAACCGGGTCGCGAGCGGCAATGAGCAGTTCTTC
cdr3_aa: CATNRVASGNEQFF

d_call: NA
cdr3_length: 14
v_call: TRBV7-2
clone_size: many
j_call: TRBJ1-2
cdr3_nt: TGTGCCAGCAGAGGGGGAGGGATCAACTATGGCTACACCTTC
cdr3_aa: CASRGGGINYGYTF

d_call: TRBD1
cdr3_length: 15
v_call: TRBV2
clone_size: NA
j_call: TRBJ1-2
cdr3_nt: TGTGCCAGCAGTCCTCCGGGACAGGGGGACTATGGCTACACCTTC
cdr3_aa: CASSPPGQGDYGYTF

d_call: TRBD2
cdr3_length: 17
v_call: TRBV5-1
clone_size: many
j_call: TRBJ2-1
cdr3_nt: TGCGCCAGCAGCCCCGGAAGCGGGAGTTTTAGAAGAAATGAGCAGTTCTTC
cdr3_aa: CASSPGSGSFRRNEQFF

d_call: NA
cdr3_length: 17
v_call: TRBV6-1
clone_size: many
j_call: TRBJ1-6
cdr3_nt: TGTGCCAGCAGTCCGGAAGGCGCCGGATCCTATAATTCACCCCTCCACTTT
cdr3_aa: CASSPEGAGSYNSPLHF

d_call: NA
cdr3_length: 13
v_call: TRBV24-1
clone_size: few
j_call: TRBJ2-2
cdr3_nt: TGTGCCACCAGTGACCAGAACACCGGGGAGCTGTTTTTT
cdr3_aa: CATSDQNTGELFF

d_call: NA
cdr3_length: 12
v_call: TRBV7-2
clone_size: NA
j_call: TRBJ1-1
cdr3_nt: TGTGCCAGCAGCCCTACGCAGGGTCTTGCTTTCTTT
cdr3_aa: CASSPTQGLAFF

d_call: NA
cdr3_length: 16
v_call: TRBV5-1
clone_size: NA
j_call: TRBJ2-7
cdr3_nt: TGCGCCAGCAGCCCCCAGGGGACACGGTACTCCTACGAGCAGTACTTC
cdr3_aa: CASSPQGTRYSYEQYF

d_call: NA
cdr3_length: 14
v_call: TRBV14
clone_size: NA
j_call: TRBJ2-5
cdr3_nt: TGTGCCAGCAGCCAAGGGGCTTTGGGGCCGCGGGAGTACTTC
cdr3_aa: CASSQGALGPREYF

d_call: NA
cdr3_length: 15
v_call: TRBV7-9
clone_size: few
j_call: TRBJ1-4
cdr3_nt: TGTGCCAGCAGCCGGAGCGATTTCACTAATGAAAAACTGTTTTTT
cdr3_aa: CASSRSDFTNEKLFF

d_call: NA
cdr3_length: 14
v_call: TRBV5-6
clone_size: NA
j_call: TRBJ1-1
cdr3_nt: TGTGCCAGCGCCCCGGAGAGGGTGAACACTGAAGCTTTCTTT
cdr3_aa: CASAPERVNTEAFF

d_call: NA
cdr3_length: 15
v_call: TRBV20-1
clone_size: few
j_call: TRBJ2-3
cdr3_nt: TGCAGTGCTAGAGCGGCCTACCCCAGCACAGATACGCAGTATTTT
cdr3_aa: CSARAAYPSTDTQYF

d_call: TRBD2
cdr3_length: 14
v_call: TRBV10-3
clone_size: many
j_call: TRBJ2-7
cdr3_nt: TGTGCCATCAGCCCGGGACTAGCGGGTCACGAGCAGTACTTC
cdr3_aa: CAISPGLAGHEQYF

d_call: TRBD1
cdr3_length: 16
v_call: TRBV7-8
clone_size: few
j_call: TRBJ1-5
cdr3_nt: TGTGCCAGCAGCTTAAAACGGACAGGGAAAGGTGAGCCCCAGCATTTT
cdr3_aa: CASSLKRTGKGEPQHF

d_call: NA
cdr3_length: 15
v_call: TRBV4-3
clone_size: NA
j_call: TRBJ2-3
cdr3_nt: TGCGCCAGCAGCCCTTCTGGGGTTAGGACAGATACGCAGTATTTT
cdr3_aa: CASSPSGVRTDTQYF

d_call: TRBD1
cdr3_length: 14
v_call: TRBV20-1
clone_size: few
j_call: TRBJ1-2
cdr3_nt: TGCAGTGCTAGATCTCTACAGGGGTACTATGGCTACACCTTC
cdr3_aa: CSARSLQGYYGYTF

d_call: TRBD1
cdr3_length: 15
v_call: TRBV13
clone_size: many
j_call: TRBJ1-2
cdr3_nt: TGTGCCAGCAGCTTAGGGGACAGGTGGCACTATGGCTACACCTTC
cdr3_aa: CASSLGDRWHYGYTF

d_call: NA
cdr3_length: 14
v_call: TRBV6-2/TRBV6-3
clone_size: NA
j_call: TRBJ2-7
cdr3_nt: TGTGCCAGCAGCCAGGGGCGGAAACTCTACGAGCAGTACTTC
cdr3_aa: CASSQGRKLYEQYF

d_call: TRBD2
cdr3_length: 16
v_call: TRBV29-1
clone_size: few
j_call: TRBJ2-2
cdr3_nt: TGCAGCGTTATTGGTGCGGGAGCTGTTTTTGCCGGGGAGCTGTTTTTT
cdr3_aa: CSVIGAGAVFAGELFF

d_call: NA
cdr3_length: 16
v_call: TRBV25-1
clone_size: NA
j_call: TRBJ2-4
cdr3_nt: TGTGCCAGCAGTGAATTGGTGTTAAAAGCCAAAAACATTCAGTACTTC
cdr3_aa: CASSELVLKAKNIQYF

d_call: NA
cdr3_length: 13
v_call: TRBV18
clone_size: NA
j_call: TRBJ1-1
cdr3_nt: TGTGCCAGCTCATCAGTCGGGACCACTGAAGCTTTCTTT
cdr3_aa: CASSSVGTTEAFF

d_call: NA
cdr3_length: 15
v_call: TRBV5-1
clone_size: NA
j_call: TRBJ1-1
cdr3_nt: TGCGCCAGCAGCTTTGCGGGGGCAATGAACACTGAAGCTTTCTTT
cdr3_aa: CASSFAGAMNTEAFF

d_call: TRBD1
cdr3_length: 15
v_call: TRBV19
clone_size: NA
j_call: TRBJ2-1
cdr3_nt: TGTGCCAGTACCCCGACAGGGGGGCACTACAATGAGCAGTTCTTC
cdr3_aa: CASTPTGGHYNEQFF

d_call: NA
cdr3_length: 15
v_call: TRBV27
clone_size: many
j_call: TRBJ1-1
cdr3_nt: TGTGCCAGCAGTGTGGGTACAACCATGAACACTGAAGCTTTCTTT
cdr3_aa: CASSVGTTMNTEAFF

d_call: NA
cdr3_length: 14
v_call: TRBV2
clone_size: NA
j_call: TRBJ1-5
cdr3_nt: TGTGCCAGCAGAAGAACAGGGACCAATCAGCCCCAGCATTTT
cdr3_aa: CASRRTGTNQPQHF

d_call: NA
cdr3_length: 14
v_call: TRBV20-1
clone_size: NA
j_call: TRBJ2-7
cdr3_nt: TGCAGTGCTACTGGGCCCCTGGGCTCCTACGAGCAGTACTTC
cdr3_aa: CSATGPLGSYEQYF

d_call: NA
cdr3_length: 17
v_call: TRBV5-6
clone_size: few
j_call: TRBJ2-3
cdr3_nt: TGTGCCAGCAGCTTGTTCTTAAACGGGGCGAGGACAGATACGCAGTATTTT
cdr3_aa: CASSLFLNGARTDTQYF

d_call: TRBD1
cdr3_length: 16
v_call: TRBV10-3
clone_size: few
j_call: TRBJ2-3
cdr3_nt: TGTGCCATCAGTGAGGGACCGGGACAGGGGTCAGATACGCAGTATTTT
cdr3_aa: CAISEGPGQGSDTQYF

d_call: NA
cdr3_length: 17
v_call: TRBV2
clone_size: NA
j_call: TRBJ2-2
cdr3_nt: TGTGCCAGCAGTGACCCGCTTCTATCAGGGGGGACCGGGGAGCTGTTTTTT
cdr3_aa: CASSDPLLSGGTGELFF

d_call: TRBD1
cdr3_length: 16
v_call: TRBV12-3/TRBV12-4
clone_size: NA
j_call: TRBJ1-4
cdr3_nt: TGTGCCAGCAGTCCTTCGAGAACAGGGGGCGAGGAAAAACTGTTTTTT
cdr3_aa: CASSPSRTGGEEKLFF

d_call: NA
cdr3_length: 16
v_call: TRBV11-3
clone_size: many
j_call: TRBJ2-5
cdr3_nt: TGTGCCAGCAGCTTAGGGAAGGGGGGGTACCAAGAGACCCAGTACTTC
cdr3_aa: CASSLGKGGYQETQYF

d_call: NA
cdr3_length: 15
v_call: TRBV28
clone_size: many
j_call: TRBJ2-3
cdr3_nt: TGTGCCAGCAGTTTGCGGTCAACTAGCACAGATACGCAGTATTTT
cdr3_aa: CASSLRSTSTDTQYF

d_call: TRBD2
cdr3_length: 15
v_call: TRBV3-1
clone_size: few
j_call: TRBJ2-5
cdr3_nt: TGTGCCAGCAGCTTTCCGGGACTAGCGATATGGACCCAGTACTTC
cdr3_aa: CASSFPGLAIWTQYF

d_call: NA
cdr3_length: 13
v_call: TRBV6-1
clone_size: many
j_call: TRBJ1-1
cdr3_nt: TGTGCCAGCACGGTAGGGCCTAGAGTAACGGCTTTCTTT
cdr3_aa: CASTVGPRVTAFF

d_call: NA
cdr3_length: 12
v_call: TRBV20-1
clone_size: NA
j_call: TRBJ1-1
cdr3_nt: TGCAGTGCTAGTGAGGGTGGCACTGAAGCTTTCTTT
cdr3_aa: CSASEGGTEAFF

d_call: TRBD1
cdr3_length: 11
v_call: TRBV12-3/TRBV12-4
clone_size: many
j_call: TRBJ1-2
cdr3_nt: TGTGCCAGCGGGACAGCATATGGCTACACCTTC
cdr3_aa: CASGTAYGYTF

d_call: TRBD1
cdr3_length: 18
v_call: TRBV13
clone_size: few
j_call: TRBJ2-7
cdr3_nt: TGTGCCAGCAGCTTCCTAGGTGTTGGGGGGACAGGGGTAGGGGAGCAGTACTTC
cdr3_aa: CASSFLGVGGTGVGEQYF

d_call: NA
cdr3_length: 14
v_call: TRBV12-3/TRBV12-4
clone_size: NA
j_call: TRBJ1-6
cdr3_nt: TGTGCCAGCAGCTTGGATACCTATAATTCACCCCTCCACTTT
cdr3_aa: CASSLDTYNSPLHF

d_call: TRBD2
cdr3_length: 19
v_call: TRBV7-9
clone_size: many
j_call: TRBJ2-1
cdr3_nt: TGTGCCAGCACTCCTTCCGGGACTAACGCTTGGAGCTCCTACAATGAGCAGTTCTTC
cdr3_aa: CASTPSGTNAWSSYNEQFF